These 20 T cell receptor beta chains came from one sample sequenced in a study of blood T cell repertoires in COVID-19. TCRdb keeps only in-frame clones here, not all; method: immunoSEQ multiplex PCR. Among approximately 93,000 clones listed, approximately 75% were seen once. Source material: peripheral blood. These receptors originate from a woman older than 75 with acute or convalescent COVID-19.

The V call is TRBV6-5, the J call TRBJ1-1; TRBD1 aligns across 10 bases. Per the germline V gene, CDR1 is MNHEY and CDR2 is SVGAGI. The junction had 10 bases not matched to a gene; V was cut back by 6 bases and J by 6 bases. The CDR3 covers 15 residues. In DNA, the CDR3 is TGTGCCAGCAGAGTGACAGGGGGCTTAAGTTCTGAAGCTTTCTTT. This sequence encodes CASRVTGGLSSEAFF.

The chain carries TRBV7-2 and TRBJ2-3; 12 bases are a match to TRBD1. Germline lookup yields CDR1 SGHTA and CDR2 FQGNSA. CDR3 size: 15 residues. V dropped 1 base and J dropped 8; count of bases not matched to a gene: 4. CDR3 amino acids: CASSLEGTGGGTQYF. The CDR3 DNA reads TGTGCCAGCAGCTTAGAAGGGACAGGGGGCGGTACGCAGTATTTT. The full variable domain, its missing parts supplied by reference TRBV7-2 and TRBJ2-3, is GAGVSQSPSNKVTEKGKDVELRCDPISGHTALYWYRQSLGQGLEFLIYFQGNSAPDKSGLPSDRFSAERTGGSVSTLTIQRTQQEDSAVYLCASSLEGTGGGTQYFGPGTRLTVL.

CDR3 amino acids: CASSLWGQRADNEQFF. DNA for the CDR3: TGTGCCAGCAGCTTATGGGGCCAGCGGGCTGACAATGAGCAGTTCTTC. The chain couples TRBV7-9 to TRBJ2-1, with D possibly TRBD2 on 6 matching bases. CDR1 is SEHNR and CDR2 is FQNEAQ in the germline V gene (reference sequence). This CDR3 region has 16 residues. Trimming left V 2 bases short and J 5 bases short, with 16 bases between.

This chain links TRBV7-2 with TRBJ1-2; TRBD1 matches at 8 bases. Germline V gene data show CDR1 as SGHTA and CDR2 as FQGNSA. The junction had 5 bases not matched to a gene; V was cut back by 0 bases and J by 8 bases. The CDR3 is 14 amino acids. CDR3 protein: CASSLAPGGGGYTF. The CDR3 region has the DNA TGTGCCAGCAGCTTAGCGCCAGGGGGCGGAGGCTACACCTTC.

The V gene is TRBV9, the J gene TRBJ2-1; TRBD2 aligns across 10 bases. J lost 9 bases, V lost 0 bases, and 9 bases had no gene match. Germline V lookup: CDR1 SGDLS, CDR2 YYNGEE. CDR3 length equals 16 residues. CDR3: CASSVGSLAGAAEQFF. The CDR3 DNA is TGTGCCAGCAGCGTAGGATCCCTAGCGGGGGCGGCTGAGCAGTTCTTC.

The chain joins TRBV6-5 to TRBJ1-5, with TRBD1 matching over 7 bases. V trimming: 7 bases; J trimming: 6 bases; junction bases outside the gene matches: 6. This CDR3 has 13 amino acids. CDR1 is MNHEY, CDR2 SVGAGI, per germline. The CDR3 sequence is CASIRRQGQPQHF. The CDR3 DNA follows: TGTGCCAGCATTAGGAGACAGGGTCAGCCCCAGCATTTT.

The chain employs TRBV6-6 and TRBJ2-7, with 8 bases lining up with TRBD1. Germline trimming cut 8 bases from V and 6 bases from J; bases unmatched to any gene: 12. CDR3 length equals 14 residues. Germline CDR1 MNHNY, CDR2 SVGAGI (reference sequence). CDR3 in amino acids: CASAAGQVLPEQYF. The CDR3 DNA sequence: TGTGCCAGCGCCGCGGGACAGGTCCTACCCGAGCAGTACTTC.

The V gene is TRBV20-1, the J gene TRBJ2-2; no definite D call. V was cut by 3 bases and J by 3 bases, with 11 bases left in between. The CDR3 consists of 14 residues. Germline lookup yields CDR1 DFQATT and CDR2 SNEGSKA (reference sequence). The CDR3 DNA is TGCAGTGCTAGTCCCCCCCGGGACACCGGGGAGCTGTTTTTT. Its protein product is CSASPPRDTGELFF.

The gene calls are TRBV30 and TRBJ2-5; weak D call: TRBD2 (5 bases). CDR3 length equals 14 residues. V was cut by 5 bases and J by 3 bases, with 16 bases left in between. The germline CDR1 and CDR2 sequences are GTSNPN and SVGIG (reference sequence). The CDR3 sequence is CAWADLLLKETQYF. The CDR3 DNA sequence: TGTGCCTGGGCGGACTTACTCCTAAAAGAGACCCAGTACTTC.

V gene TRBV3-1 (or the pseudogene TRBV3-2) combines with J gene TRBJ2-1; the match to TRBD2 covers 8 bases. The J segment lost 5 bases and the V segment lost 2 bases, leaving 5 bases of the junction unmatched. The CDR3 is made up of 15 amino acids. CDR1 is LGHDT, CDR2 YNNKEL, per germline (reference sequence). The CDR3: CASSQSSGGHNEQFF. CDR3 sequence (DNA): TGTGCCAGCAGCCAATCAAGCGGGGGCCACAATGAGCAGTTCTTC.

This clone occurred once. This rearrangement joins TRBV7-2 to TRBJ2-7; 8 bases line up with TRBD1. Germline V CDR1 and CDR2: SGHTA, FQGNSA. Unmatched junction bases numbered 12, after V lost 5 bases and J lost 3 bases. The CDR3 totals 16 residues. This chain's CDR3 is CASSPPDRAWNYEQYF. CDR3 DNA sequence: TGTGCCAGCAGCCCCCCGGACAGGGCATGGAACTACGAGCAGTACTTC.

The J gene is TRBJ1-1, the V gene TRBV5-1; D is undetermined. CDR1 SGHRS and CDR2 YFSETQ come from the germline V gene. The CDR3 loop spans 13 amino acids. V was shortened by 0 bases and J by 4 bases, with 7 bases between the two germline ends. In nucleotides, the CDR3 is TGCGCCAGCAGCTTGGGGGCAGTCACTGAAGCTTTCTTT. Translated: CASSLGAVTEAFF.

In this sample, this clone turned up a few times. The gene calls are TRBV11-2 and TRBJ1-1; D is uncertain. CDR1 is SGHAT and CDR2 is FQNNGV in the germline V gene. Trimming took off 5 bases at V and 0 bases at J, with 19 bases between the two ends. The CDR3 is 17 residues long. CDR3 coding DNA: TGTGCCAGCAGCCCGGGGTGGGGAGGGAGAATGAACACTGAAGCTTTCTTT. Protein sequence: CASSPGWGGRMNTEAFF.

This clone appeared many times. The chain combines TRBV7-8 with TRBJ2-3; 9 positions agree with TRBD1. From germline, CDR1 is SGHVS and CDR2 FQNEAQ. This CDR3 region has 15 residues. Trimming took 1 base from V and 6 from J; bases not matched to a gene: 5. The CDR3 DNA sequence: TGTGCCAGCAGCTTAGTGGGACAGGGAAGGGATACGCAGTATTTT. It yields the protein CASSLVGQGRDTQYF.

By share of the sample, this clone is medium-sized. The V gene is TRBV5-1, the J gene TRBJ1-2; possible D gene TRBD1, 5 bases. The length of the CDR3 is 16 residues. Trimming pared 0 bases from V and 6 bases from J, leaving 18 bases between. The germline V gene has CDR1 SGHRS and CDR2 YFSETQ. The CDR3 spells CASSLADYYSGNGYTF. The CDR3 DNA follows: TGCGCCAGCAGCTTGGCCGATTACTATTCAGGGAATGGCTACACCTTC.

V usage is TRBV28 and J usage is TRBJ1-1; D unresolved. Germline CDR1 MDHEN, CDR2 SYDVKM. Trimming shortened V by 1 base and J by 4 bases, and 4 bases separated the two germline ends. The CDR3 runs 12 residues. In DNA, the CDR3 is TGTGCCAGCAGTTTATATAGCACTGAAGCTTTCTTT. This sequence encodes CASSLYSTEAFF. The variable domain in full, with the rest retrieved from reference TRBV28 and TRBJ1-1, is DVKVTQSSRYLVKRTGEKVFLECVQDMDHENMFWYRQDPGLGLRLIYFSYDVKMKEKGDIPEGYSVSREKKERFSLILESASTNQTSMYLCASSLYSTEAFFGQGTRLTVV.

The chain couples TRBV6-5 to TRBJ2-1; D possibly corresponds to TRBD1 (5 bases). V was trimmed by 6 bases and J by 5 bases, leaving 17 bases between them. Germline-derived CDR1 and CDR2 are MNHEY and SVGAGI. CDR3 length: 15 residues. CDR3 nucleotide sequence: TGTGCCAGCAGCCCCCGACAAATCAGGGACAATGAGCAGTTCTTC. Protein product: CASSPRQIRDNEQFF.

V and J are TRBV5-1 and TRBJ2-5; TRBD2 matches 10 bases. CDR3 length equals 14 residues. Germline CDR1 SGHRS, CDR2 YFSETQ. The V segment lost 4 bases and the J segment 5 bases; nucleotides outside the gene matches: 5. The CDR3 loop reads CASSGLAGAETQYF. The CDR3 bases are TGCGCCAGCAGCGGTCTAGCGGGGGCGGAGACCCAGTACTTC. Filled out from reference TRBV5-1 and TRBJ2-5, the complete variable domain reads KAGVTQTPRYLIKTRGQQVTLSCSPISGHRSVSWYQQTPGQGLQFLFEYFSETQRNKGNFPGRFSGRQFSNSRSEMNVSTLELGDSALYLCASSGLAGAETQYFGPGTRLLVL.

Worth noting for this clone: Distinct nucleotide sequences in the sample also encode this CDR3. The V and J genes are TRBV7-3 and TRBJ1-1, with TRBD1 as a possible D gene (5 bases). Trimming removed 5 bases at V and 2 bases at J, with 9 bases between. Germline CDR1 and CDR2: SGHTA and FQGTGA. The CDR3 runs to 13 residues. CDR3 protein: CASSLQENTEAFF. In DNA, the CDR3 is TGTGCCAGCAGCCTACAGGAAAACACTGAAGCTTTCTTT. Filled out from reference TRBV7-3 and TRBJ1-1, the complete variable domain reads GAGVSQTPSNKVTEKGKYVELRCDPISGHTALYWYRQSLGQGPEFLIYFQGTGAADDSGLPNDRFFAVRPEGSVSTLKIQRTERGDSAVYLCASSLQENTEAFFGQGTRLTVV.

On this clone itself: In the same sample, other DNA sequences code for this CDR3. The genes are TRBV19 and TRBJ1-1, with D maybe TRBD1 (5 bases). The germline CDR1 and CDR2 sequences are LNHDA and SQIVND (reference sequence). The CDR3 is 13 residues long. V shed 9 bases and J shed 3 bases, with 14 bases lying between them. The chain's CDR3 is CASRTGGDTEAFF. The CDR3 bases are TGTGCCAGCCGGACCGGGGGGGACACTGAAGCTTTCTTT.